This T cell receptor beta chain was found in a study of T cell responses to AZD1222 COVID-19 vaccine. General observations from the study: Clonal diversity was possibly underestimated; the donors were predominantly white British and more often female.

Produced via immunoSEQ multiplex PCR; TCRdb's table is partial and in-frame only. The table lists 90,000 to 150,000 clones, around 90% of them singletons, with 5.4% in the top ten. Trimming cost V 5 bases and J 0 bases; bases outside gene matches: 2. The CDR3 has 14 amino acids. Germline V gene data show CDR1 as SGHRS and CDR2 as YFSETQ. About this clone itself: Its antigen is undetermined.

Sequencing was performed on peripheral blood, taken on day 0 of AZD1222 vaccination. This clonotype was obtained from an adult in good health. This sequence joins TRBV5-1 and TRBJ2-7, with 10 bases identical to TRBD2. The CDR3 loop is CASRPSGSSYEQYF. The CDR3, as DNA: TGCGCCAGCAGACCTAGCGGGAGCTCCTACGAGCAGTACTTC. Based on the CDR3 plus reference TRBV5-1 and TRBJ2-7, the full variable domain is KAGVTQTPRYLIKTRGQQVTLSCSPISGHRSVSWYQQTPGQGLQFLFEYFSETQRNKGNFPGRFSGRQFSNSRSEMNVSTLELGDSALYLCASRPSGSSYEQYFGPGTRLTVT.